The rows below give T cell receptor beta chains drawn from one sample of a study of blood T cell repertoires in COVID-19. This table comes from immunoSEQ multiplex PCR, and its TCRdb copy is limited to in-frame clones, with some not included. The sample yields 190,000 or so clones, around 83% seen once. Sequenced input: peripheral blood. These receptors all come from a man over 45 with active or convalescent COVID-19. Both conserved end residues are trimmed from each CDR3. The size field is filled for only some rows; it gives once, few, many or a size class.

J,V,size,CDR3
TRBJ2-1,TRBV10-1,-,ASSEGLAGYNEQF
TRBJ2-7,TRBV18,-,ASSQNLGQGEQY
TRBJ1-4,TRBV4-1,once,ASSPKEGVNEKLF
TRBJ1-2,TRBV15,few,ATSRENRNYGYT
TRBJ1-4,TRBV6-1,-,ASSEAKLGTGYEKLF
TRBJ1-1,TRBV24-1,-,ATSDLLYTEAF
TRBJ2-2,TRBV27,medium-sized,ASSAGTGGVGELF
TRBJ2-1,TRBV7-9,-,ASSFWDRLAGHNEQF
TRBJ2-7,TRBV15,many,ATSRGLAGGFSYEQY
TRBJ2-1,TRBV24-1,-,ATSDPSGTVGNEQF
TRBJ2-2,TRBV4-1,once,ASSQGLAGGPVGELF
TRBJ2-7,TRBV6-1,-,ASSEWYGQSYEQY
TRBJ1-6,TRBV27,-,ASSLFRDSPLH
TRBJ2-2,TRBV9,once,ASSVEDRASTGELF
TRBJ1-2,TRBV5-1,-,ASSLSQGNTNYGYT
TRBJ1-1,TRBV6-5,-,ASSREQGVTTEAF
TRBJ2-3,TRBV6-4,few,ASSDSWTSGTDTQY
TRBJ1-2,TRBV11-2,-,ASSLEGGVRGANYGYT
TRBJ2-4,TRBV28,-,ASSLGGSQY
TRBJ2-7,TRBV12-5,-,ASGQVAGVFYEQY
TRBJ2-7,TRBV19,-,ASSLRTGVYEQY
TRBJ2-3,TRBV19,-,ASSIGGTDTQY
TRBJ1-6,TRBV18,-,ASSPYQASQGSPLH
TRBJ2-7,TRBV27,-,ATPSGGPGEQY
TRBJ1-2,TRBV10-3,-,AISDYRDGYGYT
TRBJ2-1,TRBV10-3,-,AISPPGLGGQF
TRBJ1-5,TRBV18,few,ASSPPGRNNQPQH
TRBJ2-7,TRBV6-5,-,ASSYQLDRTYEQY
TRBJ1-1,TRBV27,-,ASSLTPRAGGTEAF
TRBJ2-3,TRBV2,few,ASSDRGAVTDTQY
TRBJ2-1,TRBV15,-,ATSRDSIQGFGL
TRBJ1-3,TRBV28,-,ASSPPTGTGAGNTIY
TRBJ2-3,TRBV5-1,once,ASSLYRSTDTQY
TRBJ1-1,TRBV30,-,AWSVLGQANTEAF
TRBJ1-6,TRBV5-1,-,ASSLREQGPSSYNSPLH
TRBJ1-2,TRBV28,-,ASSSQGSARNYGYT
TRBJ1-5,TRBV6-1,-,ASSDWGGINQPQH